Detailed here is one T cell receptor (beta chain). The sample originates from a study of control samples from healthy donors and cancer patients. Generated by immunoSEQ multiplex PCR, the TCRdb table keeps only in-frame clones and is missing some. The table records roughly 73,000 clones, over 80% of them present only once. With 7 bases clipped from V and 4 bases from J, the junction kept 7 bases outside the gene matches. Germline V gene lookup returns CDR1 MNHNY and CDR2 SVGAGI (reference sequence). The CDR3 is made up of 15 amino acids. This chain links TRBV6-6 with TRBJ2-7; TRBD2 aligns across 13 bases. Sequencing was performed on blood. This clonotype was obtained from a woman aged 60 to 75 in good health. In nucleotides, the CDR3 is TGTGCCAGCAACGCGGGACTAGCGGGACCTTACGAGCAGTACTTC. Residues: CASNAGLAGPYEQYF.